This TCR beta chain derives from a study of blood T cell repertoires in COVID-19. Generated by immunoSEQ multiplex PCR, the TCRdb table keeps only in-frame clones and is missing some. The sample holds approximately 55,000 clones, 90% seen once. The V gene lost 6 bases and the J gene lost 0 bases, with 6 bases spanning the gap. Germline CDR1 reads SNHLY; CDR2 reads FYNNEI. The CDR3 loop spans 14 amino acids. Material for sequencing was peripheral blood. V and J are TRBV2 and TRBJ2-6; D gene uncertain. The TCR sequence derives from a man aged 40-49 years with acute or convalescent COVID-19. The CDR3 DNA follows: TGTGCCAGCAGACAGACCTCTGGGGCCAACGTCCTGACTTTC. Translation gives CASRQTSGANVLTF.